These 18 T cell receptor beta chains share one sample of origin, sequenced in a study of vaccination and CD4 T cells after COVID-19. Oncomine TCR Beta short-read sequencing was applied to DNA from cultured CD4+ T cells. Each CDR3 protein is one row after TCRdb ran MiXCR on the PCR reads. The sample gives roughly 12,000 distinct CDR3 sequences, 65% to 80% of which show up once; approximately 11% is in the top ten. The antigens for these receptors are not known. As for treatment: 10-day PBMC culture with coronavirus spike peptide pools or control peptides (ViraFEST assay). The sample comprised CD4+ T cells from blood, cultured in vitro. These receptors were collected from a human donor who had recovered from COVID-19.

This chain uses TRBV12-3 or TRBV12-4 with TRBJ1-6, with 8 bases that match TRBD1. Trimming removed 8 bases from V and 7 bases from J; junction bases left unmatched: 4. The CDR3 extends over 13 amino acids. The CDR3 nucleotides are TGTGCCAGCCGGACAGGGTGGAATTCACCCCTCCACTTT. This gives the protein CASRTGWNSPLHF.

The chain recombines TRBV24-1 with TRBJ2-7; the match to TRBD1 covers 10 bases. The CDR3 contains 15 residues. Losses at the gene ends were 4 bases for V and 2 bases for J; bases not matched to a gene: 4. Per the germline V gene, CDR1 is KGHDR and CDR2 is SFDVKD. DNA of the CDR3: TGTGCCACCAGTGAGTCCGGGACAGGGGCCTACGAGCAGTACTTC. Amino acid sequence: CATSESGTGAYEQYF.

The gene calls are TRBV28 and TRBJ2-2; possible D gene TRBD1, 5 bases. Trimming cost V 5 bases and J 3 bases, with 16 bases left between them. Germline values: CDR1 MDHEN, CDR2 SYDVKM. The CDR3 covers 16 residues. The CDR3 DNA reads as TGTGCCAGCAGTATACTTCCACAGGCACACACCGGGGAGCTGTTTTTT. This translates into CASSILPQAHTGELFF.

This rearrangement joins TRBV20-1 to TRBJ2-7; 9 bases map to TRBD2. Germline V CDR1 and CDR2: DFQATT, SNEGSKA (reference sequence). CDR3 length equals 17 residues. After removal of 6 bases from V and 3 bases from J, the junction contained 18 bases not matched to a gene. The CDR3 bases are TGCAGTGCACCCGGGGGGCGGGAGGGCCGAGGAGTCTACGAGCAGTACTTC. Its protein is CSAPGGREGRGVYEQYF.

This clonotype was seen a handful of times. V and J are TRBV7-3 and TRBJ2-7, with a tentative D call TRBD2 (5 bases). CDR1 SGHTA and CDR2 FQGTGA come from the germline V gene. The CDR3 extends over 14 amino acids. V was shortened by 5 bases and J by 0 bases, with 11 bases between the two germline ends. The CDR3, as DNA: TGTGCCAGCAGCCCCTCGGGGATCTCCTACGAGCAGTACTTC. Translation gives CASSPSGISYEQYF.

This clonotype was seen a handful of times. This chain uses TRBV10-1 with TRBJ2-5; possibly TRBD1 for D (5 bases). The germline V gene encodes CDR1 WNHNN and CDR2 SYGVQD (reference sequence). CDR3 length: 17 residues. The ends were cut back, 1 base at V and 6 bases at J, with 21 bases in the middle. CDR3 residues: CASSEFATRKGCKTQYF. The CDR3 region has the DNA TGCGCCAGCAGTGAGTTTGCGACCCGAAAGGGGTGCAAGACCCAGTACTTC.

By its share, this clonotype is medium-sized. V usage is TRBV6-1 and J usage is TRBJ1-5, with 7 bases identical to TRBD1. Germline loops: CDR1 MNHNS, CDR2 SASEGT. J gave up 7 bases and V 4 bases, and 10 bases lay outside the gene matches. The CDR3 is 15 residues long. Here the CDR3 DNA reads TGTGCCAGCAGTGTCCGACAGGGCATGTTGCAGCCCCAGCATTTT. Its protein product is CASSVRQGMLQPQHF.

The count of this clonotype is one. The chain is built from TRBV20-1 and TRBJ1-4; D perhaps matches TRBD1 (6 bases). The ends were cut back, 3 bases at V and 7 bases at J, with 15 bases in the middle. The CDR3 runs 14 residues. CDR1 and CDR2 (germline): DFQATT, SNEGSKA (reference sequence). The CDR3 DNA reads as TGCAGTGCTAGGTCCGGGGGCGTAGGTGAAAAACTGTTTTTT. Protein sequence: CSARSGGVGEKLFF.

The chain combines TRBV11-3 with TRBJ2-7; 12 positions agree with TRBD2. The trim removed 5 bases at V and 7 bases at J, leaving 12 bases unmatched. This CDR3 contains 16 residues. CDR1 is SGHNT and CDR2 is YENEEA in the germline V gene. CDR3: CASSPRTSGIQREQYF. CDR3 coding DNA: TGTGCCAGCAGCCCGAGGACTAGCGGGATTCAACGAGAGCAGTACTTC.

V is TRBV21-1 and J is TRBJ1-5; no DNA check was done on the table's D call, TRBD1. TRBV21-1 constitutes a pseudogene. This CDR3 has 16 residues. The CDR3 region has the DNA TGTGCCAGCAGCACCACAGGGACGGGAAGCAATCAGCCCCAGCATTTT. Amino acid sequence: CASSTTGTGSNQPQHF.

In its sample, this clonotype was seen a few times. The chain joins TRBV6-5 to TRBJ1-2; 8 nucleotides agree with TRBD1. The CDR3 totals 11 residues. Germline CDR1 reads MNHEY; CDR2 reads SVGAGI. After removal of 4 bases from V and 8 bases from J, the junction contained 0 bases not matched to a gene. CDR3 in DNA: TGTGCCAGCAGTTCAGGGGGCGGCTACACCTTC. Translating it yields CASSSGGGYTF.

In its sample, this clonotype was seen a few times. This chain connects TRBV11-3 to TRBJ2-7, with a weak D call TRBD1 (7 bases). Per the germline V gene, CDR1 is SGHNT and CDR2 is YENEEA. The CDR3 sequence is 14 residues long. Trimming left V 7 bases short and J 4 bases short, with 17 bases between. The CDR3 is CASNNQGGQYEQYF. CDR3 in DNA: TGTGCCAGCAATAATCAGGGGGGACAATACGAGCAGTACTTC.

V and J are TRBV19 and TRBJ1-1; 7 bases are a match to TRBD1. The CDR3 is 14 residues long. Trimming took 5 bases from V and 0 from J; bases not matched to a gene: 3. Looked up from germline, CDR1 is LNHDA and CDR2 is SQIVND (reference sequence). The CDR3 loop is CASSSQGMNTEAFF. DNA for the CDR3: TGTGCCAGTAGTTCACAGGGGATGAACACTGAAGCTTTCTTT.

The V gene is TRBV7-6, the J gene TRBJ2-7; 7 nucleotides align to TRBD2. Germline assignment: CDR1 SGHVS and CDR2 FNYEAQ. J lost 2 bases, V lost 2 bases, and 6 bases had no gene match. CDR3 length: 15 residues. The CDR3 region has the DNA TGTGCCAGCAGCTTAAGGGAGGGGTCGGCCTACGAGCAGTACTTC. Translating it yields CASSLREGSAYEQYF.

The CDR3 protein is CANRDSASGSSYEQYF. CDR3 in DNA: TGTGCCAACCGGGACAGTGCTAGCGGGAGCTCCTACGAGCAGTACTTC. The chain recombines TRBV2 with TRBJ2-7, with 10 bases fitting TRBD2. J was trimmed by 0 bases and V by 10 bases; bases with no gene match: 12. The CDR3 has 16 residues. The germline gives CDR1 SNHLY, CDR2 FYNNEI.

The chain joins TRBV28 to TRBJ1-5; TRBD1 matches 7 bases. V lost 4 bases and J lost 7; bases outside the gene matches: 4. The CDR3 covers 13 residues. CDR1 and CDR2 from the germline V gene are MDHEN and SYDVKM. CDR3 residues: CASSSQGRQPQHF. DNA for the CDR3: TGTGCCAGCAGTTCACAGGGGAGACAGCCCCAGCATTTT. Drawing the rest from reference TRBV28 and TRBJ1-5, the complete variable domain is DVKVTQSSRYLVKRTGEKVFLECVQDMDHENMFWYRQDPGLGLRLIYFSYDVKMKEKGDIPEGYSVSREKKERFSLILESASTNQTSMYLCASSSQGRQPQHFGDGTRLSIL.

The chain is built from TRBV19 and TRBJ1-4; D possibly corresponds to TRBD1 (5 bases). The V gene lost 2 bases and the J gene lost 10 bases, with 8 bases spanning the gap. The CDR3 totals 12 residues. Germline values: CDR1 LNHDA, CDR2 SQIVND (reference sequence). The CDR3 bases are TGTGCCAGTAGTATACCTCAGGGAAAACTGTTTTTT. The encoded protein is CASSIPQGKLFF.

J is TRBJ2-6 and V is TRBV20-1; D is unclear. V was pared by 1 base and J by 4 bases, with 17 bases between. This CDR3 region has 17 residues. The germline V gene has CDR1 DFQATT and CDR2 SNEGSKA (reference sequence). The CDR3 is CSARGAPARWGANVLTF. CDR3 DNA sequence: TGCAGTGCTAGAGGGGCACCGGCTCGTTGGGGGGCCAACGTCCTGACTTTC.